One sample yielded the 18 T cell receptor beta chains listed below, sequenced in a study of cytomegalovirus exposure and HLA in healthy donors. The primer mix had 60 Vbeta and 13 Jbeta primers. Libraries were prepared by immunoSEQ multiplex PCR; TCRdb keeps only in-frame clonotypes and omits some of them. Among about 65,000 clones listed, over 75% were seen once. Source material: PBMCs. These receptors were taken from a woman aged 25 to 39 in good health and CMV-seronegative.

V gene TRBV7-2 combines with J gene TRBJ2-3, with TRBD2 identical over 7 bases. V lost 3 bases to trimming and J lost 1 base; unmatched junction nucleotides: 4. This CDR3 contains 15 residues. CDR1 and CDR2 (germline): SGHTA, FQGNSA. CDR3 loop: CASSFGLGGTDTQYF. The CDR3 DNA is TGTGCCAGCAGCTTCGGACTAGGAGGCACAGATACGCAGTATTTT. The variable domain in full, completed from reference TRBV7-2 and TRBJ2-3, reads GAGVSQSPSNKVTEKGKDVELRCDPISGHTALYWYRQSLGQGLEFLIYFQGNSAPDKSGLPSDRFSAERTGGSVSTLTIQRTQQEDSAVYLCASSFGLGGTDTQYFGPGTRLTVL.

The chain combines TRBV30 with TRBJ1-1; 8 positions agree with TRBD1. The germline V gene has CDR1 GTSNPN and CDR2 SVGIG (reference sequence). Trimming removed 1 base from V and 5 bases from J; junction bases left unmatched: 6. The CDR3 loop spans 14 amino acids. The CDR3 DNA is TGTGCCTGGAGTGATACAGGGGGAAGGACTGAAGCTTTCTTT. Translating it yields CAWSDTGGRTEAFF.

The chain uses TRBV28 and TRBJ1-4; unclear D gene. The CDR3 runs to 14 residues. The V gene's germline CDR1 is MDHEN and CDR2 SYDVKM. Trimming cost V 7 bases and J 5 bases, with 14 bases left between them. The CDR3 nucleotides are TGTGCCAGCAAGTCCGGAGGGCCGAATGAAAAACTGTTTTTT. Its protein product is CASKSGGPNEKLFF.

The rearrangement joins TRBV2 to TRBJ2-3; 11 bases map to TRBD2. There are 18 residues in the CDR3. The germline gives CDR1 SNHLY, CDR2 FYNNEI. V was clipped by 6 bases and J by 0 bases; unmatched bases: 11. The chain's CDR3 is CASRALGLAVTSTDTQYF. In nucleotides, the CDR3 is TGTGCCAGCAGGGCGCTGGGACTAGCGGTGACTAGCACAGATACGCAGTATTTT.

The V gene is TRBV6-1, the J gene TRBJ1-1; D gene uncertain. The germline V gene encodes CDR1 MNHNS and CDR2 SASEGT. This CDR3 is built from 13 residues. V was cut by 1 base and J by 5 bases, with 8 bases left in between. The CDR3 here is CASSEVRGTEAFF. CDR3 sequence (DNA): TGTGCCAGCAGTGAAGTGCGGGGAACTGAAGCTTTCTTT.

The table lists this clone with a few counts. The rearrangement uses TRBV5-1 and TRBJ1-3; TRBD1 matches at 8 bases. The CDR3 has 19 amino acids. Unmatched junction bases numbered 17, after V lost 3 bases and J lost 3 bases. CDR1 and CDR2 (germline): SGHRS, YFSETQ. CDR3 loop: CASSSTTSRTGFGGNTIYF. CDR3 DNA sequence: TGCGCCAGCAGCTCCACTACATCCCGGACAGGGTTCGGTGGAAACACCATATATTTT. Full variable domain (rest looked up from reference TRBV5-1 and TRBJ1-3): KAGVTQTPRYLIKTRGQQVTLSCSPISGHRSVSWYQQTPGQGLQFLFEYFSETQRNKGNFPGRFSGRQFSNSRSEMNVSTLELGDSALYLCASSSTTSRTGFGGNTIYFGEGSWLTVV.

The rearrangement joins TRBV4-1 to TRBJ2-1; 9 positions agree with TRBD2. CDR3 length: 17 residues. V was clipped by 1 base and J by 4 bases; unmatched bases: 8. The germline V gene has CDR1 MGHRA and CDR2 YSYEKL. DNA of the CDR3: TGCGCCAGCAGCCAAGCGATAAGCGGGGGGCGGTACAATGAGCAGTTCTTC. It is translated as CASSQAISGGRYNEQFF.

This chain joins TRBV6-1 and TRBJ1-1, with D possibly TRBD1 on 5 matching bases. The CDR3 totals 15 residues. V was shortened by 2 bases and J by 4 bases, with 14 bases between the two germline ends. The V gene's germline CDR1 is MNHNS and CDR2 SASEGT. The CDR3: CASSENLAGPTEAFF. The CDR3 nucleotides read TGTGCCAGCAGTGAAAACTTGGCAGGGCCCACTGAAGCTTTCTTT.

The gene calls are TRBV7-2 and TRBJ1-4; the D is unclear. CDR3 length: 14 residues. Trimming shortened V by 4 bases and J by 4 bases, and 10 bases separated the two germline ends. Germline CDR1 SGHTA, CDR2 FQGNSA. Here the CDR3 reads CASSSQANNEKLFF. DNA for the CDR3: TGTGCCAGCAGCTCCCAGGCGAATAATGAAAAACTGTTTTTT.

The chain employs TRBV14 and TRBJ1-6; tentative D call: TRBD1 (5 bases). CDR3 size: 14 residues. The germline gives CDR1 SGHDN, CDR2 FVKESK. The germline V and J ends were trimmed by 1 base and 7 bases, with 8 bases remaining between them. As DNA, the CDR3 is TGTGCCAGCAGCCAAGCAGGGAGGAATTCACCCCTCCACTTT. Its translation is CASSQAGRNSPLHF. The full variable domain, with the rest looked up from reference TRBV14 and TRBJ1-6, is EAGVTQFPSHSVIEKGQTVTLRCDPISGHDNLYWYRRVMGKEIKFLLHFVKESKQDESGMPNNRFLAERTGGTYSTLKVQPAELEDSGVYFCASSQAGRNSPLHFGNGTRLTVT.

This chain joins TRBV27 and TRBJ1-4, with TRBD1 as a possible D gene (6 bases). The CDR3 contains 14 residues. V shed 3 bases and J shed 7 bases, with 12 bases lying between them. Germline-derived CDR1 and CDR2 are MNHEY and SMNVEV (reference sequence). CDR3 nucleotide sequence: TGTGCCAGCAGTTTTGCGGGGGCCGGTGAAAAACTGTTTTTT. Amino acid sequence: CASSFAGAGEKLFF.

The genes are TRBV4-1 and TRBJ1-2; 8 nucleotides agree with TRBD1. CDR1 is MGHRA, CDR2 YSYEKL, per germline. The CDR3 sequence is 17 residues long. The J segment lost 7 bases and the V segment lost 1 base, leaving 14 bases of the junction unmatched. This CDR3 reads CASSQVRGLQGAFGYTF. CDR3 nucleotides: TGCGCCAGCAGCCAAGTCCGGGGCCTGCAGGGGGCTTTTGGCTACACCTTC.

The rearrangement links TRBV4-1 to TRBJ1-5, with a tentative D call TRBD1 (5 bases). Per germline, CDR1 MGHRA and CDR2 YSYEKL. Trimming cost V 1 base and J 4 bases, with 17 bases left between them. The CDR3 sequence is 17 residues long. As DNA, the CDR3 is TGCGCCAGCAGCCAAGGTGGGGCGGCTGGAGCTAATCAGCCCCAGCATTTT. Its translation is CASSQGGAAGANQPQHF.

The chain joins TRBV4-1 to TRBJ2-3, with 7 bases lining up with TRBD2. Looked up from germline, CDR1 is MGHRA and CDR2 is YSYEKL. This CDR3 comprises 15 residues. Trimming at V came to 3 bases and at J to 0 bases, leaving 3 bases not matched to a gene. The DNA of the CDR3 is TGCGCCAGCAGCCACCAAGCGGGGAGCACAGATACGCAGTATTTT. Its protein is CASSHQAGSTDTQYF.

The chain links TRBV4-1 to TRBJ1-1, with 8 bases identical to TRBD1. From germline, CDR1 is MGHRA and CDR2 YSYEKL. Losses at the gene ends were 0 bases for V and 11 bases for J; bases not matched to a gene: 29. This CDR3 comprises 21 residues. The CDR3 spells CASSQDSGITGGTLGGLGAFF. For the CDR3, the DNA is TGCGCCAGCAGCCAAGATAGTGGGATCACAGGGGGAACTTTAGGGGGCCTGGGGGCTTTCTTT.

The CDR3, as DNA: TGTGCCAGCAGCTTTTCCAGCGGATCCTATGGCTACACCTTC. Encoded protein: CASSFSSGSYGYTF. V gene TRBV5-6 combines with J gene TRBJ1-2, with D unclear. Germline-derived CDR1 and CDR2 are SGHDT and YYEEEE. The germline V and J ends were trimmed by 2 bases and 4 bases, with 12 bases remaining between them. The CDR3 loop spans 14 amino acids.

The chain combines TRBV6-6 with TRBJ1-2; 10 bases agree with TRBD1. The V segment lost 7 bases and the J segment 8 bases; nucleotides outside the gene matches: 7. CDR3 size: 13 residues. The germline CDR1 and CDR2 sequences are MNHNY and SVGAGI (reference sequence). The CDR3 DNA reads as TGTGCCAGCACTCCGGGACAGGGGACGGGCTACACCTTC. Translating gives CASTPGQGTGYTF.

The J gene is TRBJ1-1, the V gene TRBV27, with D possibly being TRBD1 (5 bases). Trimming removed 4 bases from V and 3 bases from J, with 9 bases in between. CDR1 is MNHEY and CDR2 is SMNVEV in the germline V gene (reference sequence). The CDR3 is 13 residues long. Written as DNA, the CDR3 is TGTGCCAGCAGTTCAAGACAGTACACTGAAGCTTTCTTT. This codes for CASSSRQYTEAFF.